These T cell receptor beta chains were read from a single sample in a study of T cells after yellow fever vaccination. From the 5' RACE reads, TCRdb called clonotypes with MiXCR, one entry per CDR3 protein. Of about 350,000 distinct CDR3 sequences listed, around 13% were seen once; the top ten hold 3.2%. This specimen consisted of CD4+ T cells sorted from PBMCs, obtained 15 days after the yellow fever booster vaccination. Source of these receptors: a man aged 18-30 years who received the YFV17D yellow fever vaccine. The CDR3 runs from the conserved cysteine through the conserved F or W. Fields, in order: J gene, D gene, V gene, clone size, CDR3 DNA, CDR3 protein. A D gene is named only where the DNA matches it firmly. Where a row states a size, it is once, few, many or the class of an expanded clone; other rows omit it.

TRBJ2-3 - TRBV20-1 few TGCAGTGGGCAGCGGGACACCTCCACAGATACGCAGTATTTT CSGQRDTSTDTQYF
TRBJ2-5 - TRBV20-1 few TGCAGTGCTAGGGAGGTGCGGTCCCAAGAGACCCAGTACTTC CSAREVRSQETQYF
TRBJ2-3 TRBD2 TRBV3-1 few TGTGCCAGCAGCGCACGGGGGGGGGCAGATACGCAGTATTTT CASSARGGADTQYF
TRBJ1-6 - TRBV4-3 few TGCGCCAGCAGCCGGGGACTCGACGGGGGATCACCCCTCCACTTT CASSRGLDGGSPLHF
TRBJ2-7 - TRBV3-1 few TGTGCCAGCAGCCAAGAGGTAGGGACCGAGCAGTACTTC CASSQEVGTEQYF
TRBJ1-2 - TRBV28 many TGTGCCAGCAGTATCCTGGCCCATGCGGGCTACACCTTC CASSILAHAGYTF
TRBJ2-5 - TRBV5-1 many TGCGCCAGCAGCTCCGGGACACCAAATCAAGAGACCCAGTACTTC CASSSGTPNQETQYF
TRBJ1-1 - TRBV6-5 few TGTGCCAGCAGCCTAACCGGGACAAGAGCTTTCTTT CASSLTGTRAFF
TRBJ1-6 - TRBV11-2 few TGTGCCAGCAGCGCGGGACTCCCTGGGCCACCCCTCCACTTT CASSAGLPGPPLHF
TRBJ2-3 - TRBV10-1 few TGCGCCAGCAGTGAGGGACAGTTAAAGGGGGATACGCAGTATTTT CASSEGQLKGDTQYF
TRBJ2-4 - TRBV5-4 - TGTGCCAGCAGTTCTGGGGGGCAGGGAGCCAAAAACATTCAGTACTTC CASSSGGQGAKNIQYF
TRBJ2-5 TRBD1 TRBV3-1 - TGTGCCAGCAGCACCCAGGACAGGGCAAAAGAGACCCAGTACTTC CASSTQDRAKETQYF
TRBJ2-7 TRBD2 TRBV29-1 - TGCAGCGTTGGGGAGGGGAGGTACGAGCAGTACTTC CSVGEGRYEQYF
TRBJ1-2 - TRBV28 - - CASSSSDRFNYGYTF
TRBJ2-7 - TRBV7-2 many TGTGCCAGCAGCTTTCTAGCAGGTCCCTACGAGCAGTACTTC CASSFLAGPYEQYF
TRBJ1-1 - TRBV2 - TGTGCCAGCAGTGAGCAAGGACACAAGAACACTGAAGCTTTCTTT CASSEQGHKNTEAFF
TRBJ1-5 - TRBV12-3/TRBV12-4 many TGTGCCAGCAGTTTATTGGATCAGCCCCAGCATTTT CASSLLDQPQHF
TRBJ1-2 TRBD1 TRBV6-5 - TGTGCCAGCAGTTACGTTGCAGGGGGCAGACATGGCTACACCTTC CASSYVAGGRHGYTF
TRBJ2-3 TRBD2 TRBV7-7 - TGTGCTAGCAGCCTCCTAGCGGGGGGGCCCTCAGATACGCAGTATTTT CASSLLAGGPSDTQYF
TRBJ1-2 TRBD1 TRBV20-1 - TGCAGTGCTAGAGATCCCCGGACAGGGCCTAACTATGGCTACACCTTC CSARDPRTGPNYGYTF
TRBJ2-2 - TRBV7-8 many TGTGCCAGCAGCTTTCAGGGAGTGTCGGCCGGGGAGCTGTTTTTT CASSFQGVSAGELFF
TRBJ1-1 - TRBV11-2 few TGTGCCAGCAGCTACGGGATAGGAAACACTGAAGCTTTCTTT CASSYGIGNTEAFF
TRBJ2-7 TRBD2 TRBV11-2 - TGTGCCAGCAGCATCAGGACTAGCGGGGTCCACGAGCAGTACTTC CASSIRTSGVHEQYF
TRBJ1-1 - TRBV5-1 - TGCGCCAGCGCAGGACAGTTGAACACTGAAGCTTTCTTT CASAGQLNTEAFF
TRBJ2-7 TRBD1 TRBV7-2 - TGTGCCAGCAGCTCAACAGGGGATCGGCAGTACTTC CASSSTGDRQYF
TRBJ2-2 - TRBV20-1 - TGCAGTGCTAGACGAGAGGGACGGGGGACCGGGGAGCTGTTTTTT CSARREGRGTGELFF
TRBJ1-2 - TRBV20-1 - TGCAGTGCCAGCGCGGGGGGTAGTTTCCACTATGGCTACACCTTC CSASAGGSFHYGYTF
TRBJ2-5 - TRBV11-2 - TGTGCCAGCAGCGTTGGGATAGCGGAAGAGACCCAGTACTTC CASSVGIAEETQYF
TRBJ2-1 - TRBV24-1 - TGTGCCACCAGTGACTCGGACGCGTCTGAGCAGTTCTTC CATSDSDASEQFF
TRBJ2-1 TRBD2 TRBV7-2 few TGTGCCAGCAGAGAGCCCGGGACTAGCTCCTACAATGAGCAGTTCTTC CASREPGTSSYNEQFF
TRBJ1-1 TRBD1 TRBV3-1 few TGTGCCAGCAGCCAGGCTGACAGGGGCACTGAAGCTTTCTTT CASSQADRGTEAFF
TRBJ1-2 TRBD1 TRBV7-9 - TGTGCCAGCACCCCCCGAGGGGGCTCCTATGGCTACACCTTC CASTPRGGSYGYTF
TRBJ1-2 - TRBV6-6 many TGTGCCAGCAGTTACCGGGCCGACCGTGGCTATGGCTACACCTTC CASSYRADRGYGYTF
TRBJ1-3 - TRBV7-9 - TGTGCCAGAATCTTCACGGGAGCTGGAATCACCATATATTTT CARIFTGAGITIYF
TRBJ2-1 TRBD2 TRBV14 many TGTGCCAGCAGCCACCTGACTAGCGGGGGTAATGAGCAGTTCTTC CASSHLTSGGNEQFF
TRBJ1-4 - TRBV6-5 - TGTGCCAGTTGCAGAACAGGGCATAGGGAAAAACTGTTTTTT CASCRTGHREKLFF
TRBJ1-2 - TRBV18 - TGTGCCAGCTCACCACCGAGCGAAAAGGTTAAGGGCTACACCTTC CASSPPSEKVKGYTF
TRBJ2-1 TRBD2 TRBV4-3 - TGCGCCAGCAGCCAAGAATCGAGACGGGGGGGTTACAATGAGCAGTTCTTC CASSQESRRGGYNEQFF
TRBJ2-3 - TRBV6-1 few TGTGCCAGCAGCCAGATTGATACGCAGTATTTT CASSQIDTQYF
TRBJ1-4 - TRBV25-1 - TGTGCCAGCAGTTGGACGGTGGAAAAACTGTTTTTT CASSWTVEKLFF
TRBJ1-2 - TRBV29-1 - TGCAGCGTTCAACGACCCTTGAGTTATGGCTACACCTTC CSVQRPLSYGYTF
TRBJ2-5 TRBD1 TRBV20-1 many TGCAGTGCTTTGGGACAGGGGACTCAAGAGACCCAGTACTTC CSALGQGTQETQYF
TRBJ2-7 - TRBV2 - TGTGCCAGCAGTGAACAGGGGTGGACCTACGAGCAGTACTTC CASSEQGWTYEQYF
TRBJ1-6 - TRBV6-5 few TGTGCCAGCAGTTACCTGGGGAAGTCACCCCTCCACTTT CASSYLGKSPLHF
TRBJ1-5 - TRBV7-8 few TGTGCCAGCAGCTTATCGATGAATAGCAATCAGCCCCAGCATTTT CASSLSMNSNQPQHF
TRBJ1-5 - TRBV5-1 - TGCGCCAGCAGCGCCGGCGGGGATCAGCCCCAGCATTTT CASSAGGDQPQHF
TRBJ1-5 TRBD1 TRBV10-3 few TGTGCCATCAGGACAGGGGAAAATCAGCCCCAGCATTTT CAIRTGENQPQHF
TRBJ2-2 - TRBV5-1 few TGCGCCAGCAGCTTGAGATCTTCTACCGGGGAGCTGTTTTTT CASSLRSSTGELFF
TRBJ1-4 - TRBV29-1 - TGCAGCGTTGAACTGGACTGGGGAGAAAAACTGTTTTTT CSVELDWGEKLFF
TRBJ2-5 TRBD2 TRBV7-3 - TGTGCCAGCAGCACCGGACTAGGAGAGACCCAGTACTTC CASSTGLGETQYF
TRBJ1-2 TRBD1 TRBV20-1 few TGCAGTGCTAGGACAGGGGCGCGGGAGGGAGGCTACACCTTC CSARTGAREGGYTF
TRBJ1-1 TRBD1 TRBV12-3/TRBV12-4 - TGTGCCAGCAGTTGGACAGGGGCGAACACTGAAGCTTTCTTT CASSWTGANTEAFF